These T cell receptor beta chains were read from a single sample in a study of blood T cell repertoires in COVID-19. Profiled with immunoSEQ multiplex PCR; TCRdb holds only in-frame clones, not every one. The data contain approximately 330,000 clones, almost 90% of them singletons. The sample was peripheral blood. These receptors all stem from a woman between 35 and 50 years old with COVID-19, enrolled during active disease. CDR3s include the opening cysteine and the closing phenylalanine or tryptophan. Fields, in order: D gene, J gene, V gene, clone size, CDR3 DNA, CDR3 protein. D genes are given only for firm matches. Rows give clone size only sometimes, using once, few, many, or a class for an expanded clone.

d_gene: TRBD2; j_gene: TRBJ2-3; v_gene: TRBV28; abundance: NA; CDR3nt: TGTGCCAGCAGTCTTTTCGCTAGCGGGTTCACAGATACGCAGTATTTT; CDR3aa: CASSLFASGFTDTQYF
d_gene: TRBD2; j_gene: TRBJ2-7; v_gene: TRBV2; abundance: few; CDR3nt: TGTGCCAGCAGTGAAGGTGCGGGAGGTTCCTACGAGCAGTACTTC; CDR3aa: CASSEGAGGSYEQYF
d_gene: NA; j_gene: TRBJ2-2; v_gene: TRBV28; abundance: NA; CDR3nt: TGTGCCAGCAGCCTGGGACTCCGATTGACCGGGGAGCTGTTTTTT; CDR3aa: CASSLGLRLTGELFF
d_gene: NA; j_gene: TRBJ1-2; v_gene: TRBV28; abundance: NA; CDR3nt: TGTGCCAGCAGTAACAGGTTAGCGGGCTATGGCTACACCTTC; CDR3aa: CASSNRLAGYGYTF
d_gene: TRBD1; j_gene: TRBJ2-7; v_gene: TRBV6-5; abundance: NA; CDR3nt: TGTGCCAGCAGCGACAGGGTAGTAACCTACGAGCAGTACTTC; CDR3aa: CASSDRVVTYEQYF
d_gene: NA; j_gene: TRBJ1-1; v_gene: TRBV6-5; abundance: NA; CDR3nt: TGTGCCAGCAGTCCCGTCAGGAGGAGCACTGAAGCTTTCTTT; CDR3aa: CASSPVRRSTEAFF
d_gene: NA; j_gene: TRBJ2-7; v_gene: TRBV6-4; abundance: NA; CDR3nt: TGTGCCAGCAGTGAGGCAGGGCGTCAGTACTTC; CDR3aa: CASSEAGRQYF
d_gene: NA; j_gene: TRBJ1-4; v_gene: TRBV19; abundance: NA; CDR3nt: TGTGCCAGTAGTGGACGTGGGTTGGGAGACCTTAATGAAAAACTGTTTTTT; CDR3aa: CASSGRGLGDLNEKLFF
d_gene: NA; j_gene: TRBJ2-1; v_gene: TRBV11-3; abundance: NA; CDR3nt: TGTGCCAGCAGCGCTACTTACAATGAGCAGTTCTTC; CDR3aa: CASSATYNEQFF
d_gene: TRBD1; j_gene: TRBJ1-2; v_gene: TRBV2; abundance: NA; CDR3nt: TGTGCCAGCAGTCCACTCACAGGGGGCAACTATGGCTACACCTTC; CDR3aa: CASSPLTGGNYGYTF
d_gene: NA; j_gene: TRBJ2-7; v_gene: TRBV6-5; abundance: NA; CDR3nt: TGTGCCAGCAGGTTATCGACAGGAGCCTACGAGCAGTACTTC; CDR3aa: CASRLSTGAYEQYF
d_gene: NA; j_gene: TRBJ2-7; v_gene: TRBV4-2; abundance: NA; CDR3nt: TGTGCCAGCAGCCAAGATAGGGGCACGAGCTCCTACGAGCAGTACTTC; CDR3aa: CASSQDRGTSSYEQYF
d_gene: TRBD1; j_gene: TRBJ2-7; v_gene: TRBV3-1/TRBV3-2; abundance: NA; CDR3nt: TGTGCCAGCAGCCAGACATGGGACAGCGACGAGCAGTACTTC; CDR3aa: CASSQTWDSDEQYF
d_gene: NA; j_gene: TRBJ2-1; v_gene: TRBV4-2; abundance: NA; CDR3nt: TGTGCCAGCGGCAAGCCCAGGGTGAGCGAGCAGTTCTTC; CDR3aa: CASGKPRVSEQFF
d_gene: TRBD1; j_gene: TRBJ2-5; v_gene: TRBV7-2; abundance: NA; CDR3nt: TGTGCCAGCAGCGTACGAGGGACAGGGGAAGAGACCCAGTACTTC; CDR3aa: CASSVRGTGEETQYF
d_gene: NA; j_gene: TRBJ1-6; v_gene: TRBV5-6; abundance: NA; CDR3nt: TGTGCCAGCAGCTCGACCGGGTTAGCTTCACCCCTCCACTTT; CDR3aa: CASSSTGLASPLHF
d_gene: NA; j_gene: TRBJ1-1; v_gene: TRBV6-5; abundance: NA; CDR3nt: TGTGCCAGCAGTTACTCCCTCCACACTGAAGCTTTCTTT; CDR3aa: CASSYSLHTEAFF
d_gene: NA; j_gene: TRBJ1-6; v_gene: TRBV28; abundance: NA; CDR3nt: TGTGCCAGCAGGGGGGGGGCAATCCGGTCACCCCTCCACTTT; CDR3aa: CASRGGAIRSPLHF
d_gene: NA; j_gene: TRBJ2-3; v_gene: TRBV6-5; abundance: NA; CDR3nt: TGTGCCAGCAGTTACTCCCGGGGGACAGATACGCAGTATTTT; CDR3aa: CASSYSRGTDTQYF
d_gene: TRBD1; j_gene: TRBJ1-2; v_gene: TRBV19; abundance: NA; CDR3nt: TGTGCCACCGAGGGACAGGGGCCACCCTATGGCTACACCTTC; CDR3aa: CATEGQGPPYGYTF
d_gene: NA; j_gene: TRBJ2-1; v_gene: TRBV24-1; abundance: NA; CDR3nt: TGTGCCACCAGTGATCCCGCGTTCCGGGTTGACAATGAGCAGTTCTTC; CDR3aa: CATSDPAFRVDNEQFF
d_gene: NA; j_gene: TRBJ1-1; v_gene: TRBV28; abundance: once; CDR3nt: TGTGCCAGCAGCTACGACAGTTGGACTGAAGCTTTCTTT; CDR3aa: CASSYDSWTEAFF
d_gene: NA; j_gene: TRBJ2-7; v_gene: TRBV9; abundance: NA; CDR3nt: TGTGCCAGCAGCACACAGGGTAACTCCTACGAGCAGTACTTC; CDR3aa: CASSTQGNSYEQYF
d_gene: TRBD2; j_gene: TRBJ2-5; v_gene: TRBV11-2; abundance: NA; CDR3nt: TGTGCCAGCACCGCGGGGGGGGCGCCCTGGCAGACCCAGTACTTC; CDR3aa: CASTAGGAPWQTQYF
d_gene: NA; j_gene: TRBJ2-7; v_gene: TRBV18; abundance: NA; CDR3nt: TGTGCCAGCTCACCCTGGGCAGGGAAGTCCTACGAGCAGTACTTC; CDR3aa: CASSPWAGKSYEQYF
d_gene: NA; j_gene: TRBJ2-7; v_gene: TRBV18; abundance: NA; CDR3nt: TGTGCCAGCTCACCGATCGGGGTTTACGAGCAGTACTTC; CDR3aa: CASSPIGVYEQYF
d_gene: NA; j_gene: TRBJ2-6; v_gene: TRBV7-2; abundance: NA; CDR3nt: TGTGCCAGCAGCCCGGCGGCCGCGGGAGGGGCCAACGTCCTGACTTTC; CDR3aa: CASSPAAAGGANVLTF